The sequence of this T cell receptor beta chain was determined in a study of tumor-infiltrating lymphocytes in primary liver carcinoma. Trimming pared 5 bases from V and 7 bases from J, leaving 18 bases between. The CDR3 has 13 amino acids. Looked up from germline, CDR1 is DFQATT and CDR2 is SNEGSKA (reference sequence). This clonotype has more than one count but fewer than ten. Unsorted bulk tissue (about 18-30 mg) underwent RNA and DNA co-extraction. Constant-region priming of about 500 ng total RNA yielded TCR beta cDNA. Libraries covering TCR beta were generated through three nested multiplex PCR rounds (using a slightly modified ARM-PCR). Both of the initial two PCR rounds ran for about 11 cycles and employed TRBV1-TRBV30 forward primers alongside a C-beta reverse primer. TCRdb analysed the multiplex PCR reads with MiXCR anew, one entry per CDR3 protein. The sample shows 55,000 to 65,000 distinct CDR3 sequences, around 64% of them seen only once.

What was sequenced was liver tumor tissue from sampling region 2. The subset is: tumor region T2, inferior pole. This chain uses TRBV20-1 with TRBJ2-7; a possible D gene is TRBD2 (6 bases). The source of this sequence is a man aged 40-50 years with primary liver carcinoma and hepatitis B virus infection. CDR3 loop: CSAFGDYAGEQYF. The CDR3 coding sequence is TGCAGTGCTTTTGGTGACTATGCGGGGGAGCAGTACTTC.